This TCR beta chain emerged from a study of control samples from healthy donors and cancer patients. The V and J ends lost 5 bases and 0 bases respectively, with 12 bases between them. Per the germline V gene, CDR1 is SGHNT and CDR2 is YYREEE (reference sequence). The CDR3 is 15 residues long. Data came from immunoSEQ multiplex PCR; TCRdb stores just in-frame clones and leaves some out. The sample contains approximately 82,000 clones, over 75% of which appear only once. The receptor was isolated from a man aged 50 to 59 in good health. This sequence joins TRBV5-4 and TRBJ2-1; perhaps TRBD2 as D (6 bases). Sequencing used blood. Written as DNA, the CDR3 is TGTGCCAGCAGATGGGACTTTTCCTCCTACAATGAGCAGTTCTTC. Its translation: CASRWDFSSYNEQFF.